These T cell receptor beta chains were read from a single sample in a study of graft-versus-host responses after intestinal transplantation. Data came from immunoSEQ multiplex PCR; TCRdb stores just in-frame clones and leaves some out. The sample records over 75,000 clones, around 86% being singletons. Source: PBMCs, taken 255 days after intestinal transplant. The receptors were gathered from a human patient who received an intestinal transplant, so some T cells may come from the graft donor. Each CDR3 is given with its conserved first and last residue. D genes are given only for firm matches. For some rows the clone size is stated as once, few or many, or as a class when expanded; others skip it.

J: TRBJ1-4
size: -
V: TRBV6-1
D: -
CDR3: CASKEGIDRKLFF
DNA: TGTGCCAGCAAGGAGGGAATAGATAGGAAACTGTTTTTT

J: TRBJ2-3
size: -
V: TRBV5-4
D: TRBD2
CDR3: CASSPGVAGVRDTQYF
DNA: TGTGCCAGCAGTCCCGGAGTAGCGGGAGTCAGGGATACGCAGTATTTT

J: TRBJ2-3
size: once
V: TRBV5-6
D: -
CDR3: CASSLGAGVRTDTQYF
DNA: TGTGCCAGCAGCTTGGGTGCAGGGGTCCGCACAGATACGCAGTATTTT

J: TRBJ2-7
size: -
V: TRBV6-1
D: -
CDR3: CASSEEDPISGYEQYF
DNA: TGTGCCAGCAGTGAAGAGGACCCCATAAGTGGCTACGAGCAGTACTTC

J: TRBJ2-1
size: -
V: TRBV25-1
D: -
CDR3: CASSELNSYNEQFF
DNA: TGTGCCAGCAGTGAATTAAACTCCTACAATGAGCAGTTCTTC

J: TRBJ1-3
size: -
V: TRBV27
D: -
CDR3: CASSTNGIPGNTIYF
DNA: TGTGCCAGCAGTACGAACGGGATCCCTGGAAACACCATATATTTT

J: TRBJ1-5
size: -
V: TRBV19
D: -
CDR3: CASRDSRWSNQPQHF
DNA: TGTGCCAGTAGAGACAGTCGGTGGAGCAATCAGCCCCAGCATTTT

J: TRBJ2-2
size: -
V: TRBV6-1
D: -
CDR3: CASTFLGSGELFF
DNA: TGTGCCAGCACCTTTCTTGGGTCCGGGGAGCTGTTTTTT

J: TRBJ1-2
size: -
V: TRBV5-6
D: -
CDR3: CASRPGVGASGGYTF
DNA: TGTGCCAGCAGGCCCGGAGTGGGGGCCTCGGGGGGCTACACCTTC

J: TRBJ2-1
size: -
V: TRBV28
D: TRBD1
CDR3: CASSSFTTGGRGDYYNEQFF
DNA: TGTGCCAGCAGTTCCTTTACGACAGGGGGCAGGGGGGACTACTACAATGAGCAGTTCTTC

J: TRBJ1-5
size: -
V: TRBV4-2
D: -
CDR3: CASSQEWGATNQPQHF
DNA: TGTGCCAGCAGCCAAGAGTGGGGGGCCACCAATCAGCCCCAGCATTTT

J: TRBJ2-3
size: -
V: TRBV7-2
D: -
CDR3: CASSLGRADTQYF
DNA: TGTGCCAGCAGCTTAGGCCGAGCAGATACGCAGTATTTT

J: TRBJ1-4
size: -
V: TRBV4-1
D: TRBD1
CDR3: CASRKQGAGEKLFF
DNA: TGCGCCAGCAGAAAACAGGGGGCCGGGGAAAAACTGTTTTTT

J: TRBJ2-7
size: -
V: TRBV29-1
D: -
CDR3: CSVKDLPDYEQYF
DNA: TGCAGCGTTAAGGACCTTCCCGACTACGAGCAGTACTTC

J: TRBJ2-2
size: -
V: TRBV7-6
D: TRBD2
CDR3: CASSYTGTSGQNTGELFF
DNA: TGTGCCAGCAGCTACACCGGGACTAGCGGGCAAAACACCGGGGAGCTGTTTTTT

J: TRBJ2-2
size: -
V: TRBV7-6
D: TRBD1
CDR3: CASSLNRGQGASNTGELFF
DNA: TGTGCCAGCAGCTTAAACCGAGGACAGGGGGCCTCTAACACCGGGGAGCTGTTTTTT

J: TRBJ1-2
size: -
V: TRBV19
D: -
CDR3: CASSPTQGGGYTF
DNA: TGTGCCAGTAGTCCCACACAGGGTGGTGGCTACACCTTC

J: TRBJ1-1
size: once
V: TRBV18
D: -
CDR3: CASLREMNTEAFF
DNA: TGTGCCAGTCTCCGGGAGATGAACACTGAAGCTTTCTTT

J: TRBJ1-5
size: -
V: TRBV19
D: -
CDR3: CASSIGTLEGPNQPQHF
DNA: TGTGCCAGTAGTATAGGGACCTTGGAGGGACCGAATCAGCCCCAGCATTTT

J: TRBJ1-1
size: -
V: TRBV6-1
D: TRBD1
CDR3: CASSERTGGATEAFF
DNA: TGTGCCAGCAGTGAGCGGACAGGGGGGGCCACTGAAGCTTTCTTT

J: TRBJ1-6
size: -
V: TRBV28
D: -
CDR3: CASSFPGDSPLHF
DNA: TGTGCCAGCAGTTTTCCGGGGGATTCACCCCTCCACTTT

J: TRBJ1-2
size: few
V: TRBV28
D: TRBD1
CDR3: CASSPSDRANYGYTF
DNA: TGTGCCAGCAGTCCCTCTGACAGGGCCAACTATGGCTACACCTTC

J: TRBJ2-7
size: -
V: TRBV28
D: TRBD1
CDR3: CATQRDRAGHEQYF
DNA: TGTGCCACACAACGGGACAGGGCGGGCCACGAGCAGTACTTC

J: TRBJ1-4
size: few
V: TRBV6-1
D: -
CDR3: CASSERGDLEKLFF
DNA: TGTGCCAGCAGTGAACGGGGGGATCTTGAAAAACTGTTTTTT

J: TRBJ1-1
size: -
V: TRBV6-5
D: -
CDR3: CASSYGGANTEAFF
DNA: TGTGCCAGCAGTTACGGTGGGGCGAACACTGAAGCTTTCTTT

J: TRBJ2-7
size: -
V: TRBV5-1
D: -
CDR3: CASSLDLGTRAYEQYF
DNA: TGCGCCAGCAGCTTGGATTTGGGAACGCGTGCCTACGAGCAGTACTTC

J: TRBJ2-5
size: -
V: TRBV6-5
D: -
CDR3: CASSYSGGARETQYF
DNA: TGTGCCAGCAGTTACTCGGGGGGCGCAAGGGAGACCCAGTACTTC

J: TRBJ2-7
size: -
V: TRBV4-2
D: TRBD1
CDR3: CASSQAVTGGRYLTYEQYF
DNA: TGTGCCAGCAGCCAAGCGGTGACAGGGGGTCGATATCTAACCTACGAGCAGTACTTC

J: TRBJ2-5
size: once
V: TRBV27
D: -
CDR3: CASSREETQYF
DNA: TGTGCCAGCAGTCGTGAAGAGACCCAGTACTTC

J: TRBJ2-1
size: few
V: TRBV5-1
D: TRBD2
CDR3: CASSSQSLAGLFYNEQFF
DNA: TGCGCCAGCAGCTCCCAAAGTCTAGCGGGACTATTCTACAATGAGCAGTTCTTC

J: TRBJ2-1
size: -
V: TRBV7-8
D: -
CDR3: CASSHAGPPLNNEQFF
DNA: TGTGCCAGCAGCCACGCGGGACCCCCCTTGAACAATGAGCAGTTCTTC

J: TRBJ1-2
size: -
V: TRBV6-1
D: -
CDR3: CASSYVSSGEGYTF
DNA: TGTGCCAGCAGTTATGTGTCCTCGGGGGAAGGCTACACCTTC

J: TRBJ1-2
size: -
V: TRBV9
D: TRBD1
CDR3: CASSVDRGYGYTF
DNA: TGTGCCAGCAGCGTCGACAGGGGCTATGGCTACACCTTC

J: TRBJ2-3
size: -
V: TRBV27
D: -
CDR3: CASGLSTDTQYF
DNA: TGTGCCAGCGGGCTTAGCACAGATACGCAGTATTTT

J: TRBJ2-7
size: -
V: TRBV11-2
D: -
CDR3: CASSKGSYEQYF
DNA: TGTGCCAGCAGCAAAGGGAGTTACGAGCAGTACTTC

J: TRBJ1-1
size: -
V: TRBV7-9
D: -
CDR3: CASSTPSGEGDTEAFF
DNA: TGTGCCAGCAGCACGCCGTCAGGAGAGGGGGACACTGAAGCTTTCTTT

J: TRBJ1-1
size: -
V: TRBV18
D: TRBD1
CDR3: CASSPLGQGGTEAFF
DNA: TGTGCCAGCTCACCACTCGGACAGGGAGGGACTGAAGCTTTCTTT

J: TRBJ2-5
size: -
V: TRBV19
D: TRBD2
CDR3: CASSLGLAGETQYF
DNA: TGTGCCAGTAGTTTGGGACTAGCCGGAGAGACCCAGTACTTC

J: TRBJ1-5
size: -
V: TRBV30
D: TRBD1
CDR3: CAWSPDRGNQPQHF
DNA: TGTGCCTGGAGTCCAGACAGGGGCAATCAGCCCCAGCATTTT

J: TRBJ2-2
size: few
V: TRBV15
D: -
CDR3: CATSRDVGPAGELFF
DNA: TGTGCCACCAGCAGAGATGTGGGTCCAGCCGGGGAGCTGTTTTTT

J: TRBJ2-1
size: medium-sized
V: TRBV18
D: TRBD2
CDR3: CASSPRSGSGNEQFF
DNA: TGTGCCAGCTCACCAAGGAGCGGGAGCGGGAATGAGCAGTTCTTC

J: TRBJ1-2
size: few
V: TRBV6-6
D: -
CDR3: CASSSEGVNYGYTF
DNA: TGTGCCAGCAGCTCCGAAGGGGTTAACTATGGCTACACCTTC

J: TRBJ1-6
size: few
V: TRBV14
D: -
CDR3: CASSPKTRTPLHF
DNA: TGTGCCAGCAGCCCAAAGACAAGGACACCCCTCCACTTT

J: TRBJ2-7
size: -
V: TRBV19
D: TRBD2
CDR3: CASSIGAGGNYEQYF
DNA: TGTGCCAGTAGTATCGGAGCGGGAGGAAACTACGAGCAGTACTTC

J: TRBJ2-5
size: -
V: TRBV6-1
D: TRBD2
CDR3: CASSQTAGGKETQYF
DNA: TGTGCCAGCAGTCAAACGGCGGGGGGAAAAGAGACCCAGTACTTC

J: TRBJ2-5
size: once
V: TRBV7-3
D: -
CDR3: CASSRHGLLGETQYF
DNA: TGTGCCAGCAGCCGACACGGGCTCCTCGGAGAGACCCAGTACTTC

J: TRBJ2-7
size: -
V: TRBV30
D: TRBD1
CDR3: CAWSPYLGQGAYEQYF
DNA: TGTGCCTGGAGTCCCTACCTTGGACAGGGGGCCTACGAGCAGTACTTC

J: TRBJ2-4
size: -
V: TRBV5-1
D: -
CDR3: CASSRNTVAKNIQYF
DNA: TGCGCCAGCAGCCGGAACACGGTTGCCAAAAACATTCAGTACTTC

J: TRBJ2-1
size: -
V: TRBV25-1
D: -
CDR3: CASREYNEQFF
DNA: TGTGCCAGCAGGGAATACAATGAGCAGTTCTTC

J: TRBJ1-1
size: once
V: TRBV25-1
D: -
CDR3: CASRTNGNRNTEAFF
DNA: TGTGCCAGCAGGACAAACGGTAATAGGAACACTGAAGCTTTCTTT

J: TRBJ2-5
size: once
V: TRBV15
D: TRBD2
CDR3: CATSPAPGGRETQYF
DNA: TGTGCCACCAGCCCCGCCCCGGGAGGACGAGAGACCCAGTACTTC

J: TRBJ2-3
size: -
V: TRBV19
D: -
CDR3: CASKGGNTQYF
DNA: TGTGCCAGTAAAGGGGGAAATACGCAGTATTTT

J: TRBJ1-1
size: -
V: TRBV28
D: -
CDR3: CASTLNTEAFF
DNA: TGTGCCAGCACCTTGAACACTGAAGCTTTCTTT

J: TRBJ2-2
size: -
V: TRBV29-1
D: -
CDR3: CSVVKQVNTGELFF
DNA: TGCAGCGTTGTGAAACAGGTGAACACCGGGGAGCTGTTTTTT

J: TRBJ2-1
size: -
V: TRBV27
D: TRBD2
CDR3: CASRGGGEQFF
DNA: TGTGCCAGCAGAGGCGGGGGGGAGCAGTTCTTC